This T cell receptor (beta chain) is drawn from a study of T cells in Graves' hyperthyroidism and ophthalmopathy. The CDR3 regions of TCR beta were amplified from RNA transcripts. TCR CDR3 underwent first-round RT-PCR with the HTBI primer set. TCRdb re-derived calls from the multiplex PCR reads in MiXCR, one entry per CDR3 protein. This sample has approximately 28,000 distinct CDR3 sequences, with roughly 45% found just once. From germline, CDR1 is MNHEY and CDR2 SMNVEV (reference sequence). V was pared by 5 bases and J by 8 bases, with 10 bases of the junction left unmatched. The CDR3 consists of 15 residues.

This sequence originates from a woman aged 30 to 39 with Graves' hyperthyroidism. The chain has TRBV27 and TRBJ2-1; 9 bases align to TRBD2. The sequenced sample consisted of blood. The CDR3 protein is CASSPRTSEIDEQFF. The CDR3 DNA sequence: TGTGCCAGCAGTCCTAGGACTAGCGAGATCGATGAGCAGTTCTTC.